This record looks at one T cell receptor (beta chain) sequence and its context. What this receptor recognizes is not known. No much larger clonotype is one base removed from it; base qualities were not supplied. From its cysteine to its phenylalanine, the CDR3 spans 16 amino acids. The sequence is cut down to CDR3 DNA, 48 bases in frame from base 1. CDR1 MNHEY and CDR2 SMNVEV are derived from the germline V gene (reference sequence). V drops 0 bases and J drops 0 bases, leaving 9 bases in between. The entry originates in a study of naive and memory T cell subsets (dated by TCRdb to between 2016 and 2019). About the investigation overall: The study applied an open-source, UMI-based TCR alpha and beta sequencing pipeline to sorted naive and memory peripheral blood T cell subsets. Complete agreement was observed between the functional CMV T cell responses and the IgG serology results. RNA was DNase-treated and reverse transcribed with TCR constant-region primers, mostly using SuperScript III.

Preparation of the library involved UMI-ligation and nested PCR. The beta constant-region primer was an equimolar mix of two oligonucleotides covering both TRBC1 and TRBC2. Four rounds of PCR were used to amplify ligated cDNA, with nested alpha and beta constant-region primers being used together with the SP2 primer. T4 RNA ligase 1 ligated a single-stranded oligonucleotide carrying the SP2 primer and a 12-nucleotide UMI to the cDNA 3' end. The ligation reaction was kept at 16 degrees C for about 18-25 hours. To avoid over-amplification, PCR2 was usually performed as a SYBR Green qPCR and halted once a predetermined threshold was reached. Every purification after the first one was done using Agencourt AMPure XP magnetic beads. Library quantification was done by Qubit, followed by a TapeStation check on which the main peak was expected at around 650 bp. The pooled libraries were sequenced on an Illumina MiSeq using v2 2x251 paired-end kits, which usually yielded about 0.95-2.1 million reads per sample. Libraries were pooled at around 4 nM per sample, and roughly 4.5-7.5% PhiX was added to improve cluster recognition. Turning to the authors' computational methods: Using tag matching that tolerated one base-pair mismatch, Decombinator assigned V and J genes to FASTQ reads that had been processed by Demultiplexor. Collapsinator used UMIs to correct both sequencing errors and frequency errors arising from PCR heterogeneity. CDR3Translator translated TCRs and extracted CDR3s from the conserved cysteine to the FGXG phenylalanine, flagging non-productive sequences. Gini, Shannon entropy and inverse Simpson indices were computed after subsampling the repertoires to the same number of UMI-defined TCRs. Clonotype abundance distributions were fitted to a power law by maximum likelihood within the linear range. On one naive CD8 sample, the pipeline and MIGEC gave similar UMI counts, unique TCR numbers and clonal distributions. One analysis removed from the naive repertoire any naive TCRs that were also found in any memory subset from the same donor. A set of under 8,500 CMV-associated CDR3 sequences, compiled from VDJdb and a published dataset, was used to search the repertoires. The raw public reads went through TCRdb reprocessing: fastp at Q25, MiXCR clone calling, in-frame beta chains kept. Every CDR3 protein is listed once, alongside the most common genes and DNA of its rows. The V and J calls reflect TCRdb's pipeline rather than the authors' work. This sample is represented by tens of thousands of distinct CDR3 sequences; roughly 9.2% of them were singletons. Less than 1.5% of the sample goes to the ten largest clones.

Summary of the overall study and its limitations: RNA-based TCR counts may be influenced by expression changes linked to T cell activation and differentiation. Once error correction was done, more than 85% of naive TCR sequences showed up just once, which made the naive abundance distributions much steeper than those of the memory subsets. No ground truth was available to validate the repertoire findings for the naive and memory subsets. A few larger clonotypes were present in naive repertoires, particularly the CD8 repertoires, and these clonotypes were possibly memory cells re-expressing CD45RA. TCR abundance followed a power law with an exponent that was different for naive and memory subsets but consistent across the three individuals. In both CD4 and CD8 cells, going from naive through CM, EM and EMRA, the Gini index went up while Shannon and inverse Simpson diversity went down. A clonotype was defined as a single alpha or beta chain sequence rather than as a paired alpha/beta receptor.

Separate amplification of TCR alpha and beta chain libraries was performed from the second PCR step onward. CMV status of each donor was established by measuring IFNgamma production from CD4+ T cells after fresh PBMCs were stimulated overnight with CMV viral lysate. CD4 T cells were positively selected using Miltenyi beads, after which CD8 T cells were positively selected from the CD4-negative fraction. After staining for CD3, CD4, CD8, CD45RA, CD27 and a live/dead dye, cells were sorted on a BD Aria II into four subsets based on CD45RA and CD27. Three healthy volunteers provided blood, and the blood of each volunteer was split into CD4 and CD8 T cells and then into four differentiation subsets. Roughly 120 ml of peripheral blood was collected from each donor, and PBMC were isolated from the blood using Ficoll-Paque PLUS density-gradient centrifugation. Sorted cells were lysed in RLT buffer, after which RNA was extracted using a Qiagen RNeasy kit and stored at -80 degrees C.

The sample taken for sequencing was naive CD8+ T cells from blood. What this sample's cell subset or site label stands for: naive T cells, CD45RA high CD27+. Recombination connected TRBV27 to TRBJ2-1; TRBD2 is perhaps the D gene, given 6 matching bases. The sequence was obtained from a human donor in good health. CDR3 protein: CASSLSEGNSYNEQFF. At the DNA level, the sequence is TGTGCCAGCAGTTTATCGGAGGGAAACTCCTACAATGAGCAGTTCTTC.